The 9 T cell receptor beta chains reported below all come from one sample, sequenced in a study of CD8 T cells in ankylosing spondylitis. Their cognate antigens are unknown. Each CDR3 protein gets one entry after TCRdb re-called the 5' RACE reads with MiXCR. The sample gives approximately 300,000 distinct CDR3 sequences, less than 9.5% of which show up once; about 14% is in the top ten. Overall study results and limits: What appeared characteristic of ankylosing spondylitis blood was a TCR beta motif of about eight highly homologous variants.

The sequencing input was blood, either unsorted or a sorted T cell fraction (not recorded which). All receptors come from a male donor with ankylosing spondylitis.

This clonotype has only a few counts. The chain employs TRBV5-1 and TRBJ2-1; 7 nucleotides align to TRBD2. Looked up from germline, CDR1 is SGHRS and CDR2 is YFSETQ. This CDR3 region has 15 residues. The J segment lost 9 bases and the V segment lost 0 bases, leaving 9 bases of the junction unmatched. CDR3 nucleotides: TGCGCCAGCAGCTTGGGGGCTAGCGGAGTGCTTGAGCAGTTCTTC. It specifies CASSLGASGVLEQFF.

This clonotype was seen a few times. The rearrangement links TRBV27 to TRBJ2-4, with D hard to call. The germline gives CDR1 MNHEY, CDR2 SMNVEV (reference sequence). V was shortened by 5 bases and J by 0 bases, with 11 bases between the two germline ends. The CDR3 runs to 15 residues. CDR3 region: CASSMRSLAKNIQYF. Written as DNA, the CDR3 is TGTGCCAGCAGTATGCGGTCTCTAGCCAAAAACATTCAGTACTTC.

The rearrangement joins TRBV3-1 to TRBJ2-3, with TRBD1 as a possible D gene (6 bases). Germline V CDR1 and CDR2: LGHDT, YNNKEL (reference sequence). V lost 1 base and J lost 14, with 13 bases in between. The CDR3 is 12 residues long. The CDR3 is CASSQGPGEAYF. CDR3 nucleotide sequence: TGTGCCAGCAGCCAAGGGCCAGGGGAAGCGTATTTT.

This clonotype was seen more than once but under ten times. The V call is TRBV20-1, the J call TRBJ1-3; D may be TRBD1 (5 bases). CDR1 and CDR2 from the germline V gene are DFQATT and SNEGSKA (reference sequence). CDR3 length: 14 residues. V lost 3 bases to trimming and J lost 2 bases, with 11 bases between them. The CDR3 sequence is CSASPGPAGNTIYF. The DNA of the CDR3 is TGCAGTGCTAGCCCGGGACCGGCTGGAAACACCATATATTTT.

This clonotype was counted at least ten times. The chain is built from TRBV29-1 and TRBJ2-2; D gene ambiguous. Trimming removed 5 bases at V and 0 bases at J, with 7 bases between. The CDR3 has 13 amino acids. The V gene's germline CDR1 is SQVTM and CDR2 ANQGSEA. In DNA form, the CDR3 reads TGCAGCGTTTACTACCCGAACACCGGGGAGCTGTTTTTT. Protein product: CSVYYPNTGELFF.

Only a few counts were recorded for this clonotype. The chain joins TRBV5-1 to TRBJ1-1, with TRBD1 matching 8 bases. The CDR3 extends over 13 amino acids. Germline CDR1 and CDR2: SGHRS and YFSETQ. Trimming removed 6 bases from V and 11 bases from J; junction bases left unmatched: 12. This CDR3 is CASTPGQGRVAFF. For the CDR3, the DNA is TGCGCCAGCACCCCAGGACAGGGCCGTGTCGCTTTCTTT.

Only a few counts were recorded for this clonotype. The chain joins TRBV15 to TRBJ2-3, with 8 bases matching TRBD2. CDR3 size: 15 residues. Germline CDR1 and CDR2: LNHNV and YYDKDF (reference sequence). Trimming removed 1 base from V and 0 bases from J; junction bases left unmatched: 0. The CDR3 bases are TGTGCCACCAGCAGAGCTAGCGGGAGCACAGATACGCAGTATTTT. This gives the protein CATSRASGSTDTQYF.

Only a few counts were recorded for this clonotype. The chain couples TRBV4-1 to TRBJ2-7; 9 nucleotides align to TRBD2. V gave up 2 bases and J gave up 2 bases; unmatched junction bases: 13. This CDR3 has 18 amino acids. Per germline, CDR1 MGHRA and CDR2 YSYEKL. CDR3 sequence reads: CASSQTGLGTSITYEQYF. DNA of the CDR3: TGCGCCAGCAGCCAAACAGGGTTGGGGACTAGCATCACCTACGAGCAGTACTTC.

Ten or more counts support this clonotype. CDR3 sequence (DNA): TGCGCCAGCAGCCGCGGACAGGGCTCTGAAGCTTTCTTT. Protein product: CASSRGQGSEAFF. The V gene is TRBV5-1, the J gene TRBJ1-1, with 8 bases matching TRBD1. CDR3 size: 13 residues. Germline V gives CDR1 SGHRS, CDR2 YFSETQ. Losses at the gene ends were 4 bases for V and 6 bases for J; bases not matched to a gene: 5.